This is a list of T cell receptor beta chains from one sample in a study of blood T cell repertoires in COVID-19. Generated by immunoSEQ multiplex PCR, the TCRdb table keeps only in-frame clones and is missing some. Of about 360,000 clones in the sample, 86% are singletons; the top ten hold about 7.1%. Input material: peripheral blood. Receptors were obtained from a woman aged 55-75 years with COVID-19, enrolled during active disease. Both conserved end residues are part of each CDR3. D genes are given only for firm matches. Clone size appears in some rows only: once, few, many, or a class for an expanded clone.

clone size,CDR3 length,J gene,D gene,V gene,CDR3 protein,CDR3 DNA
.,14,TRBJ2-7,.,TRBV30,CAWSGVLVTYEQYF,TGTGCCTGGAGCGGAGTTCTGGTAACCTACGAGCAGTACTTC
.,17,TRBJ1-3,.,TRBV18,CASSFRHPGVRGNTIYF,TGTGCCAGCTCATTCCGACATCCGGGGGTGAGAGGAAACACCATATATTTT
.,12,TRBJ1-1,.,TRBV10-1,CASRQGYTEAFF,TGCGCCAGCAGACAGGGCTACACTGAAGCTTTCTTT
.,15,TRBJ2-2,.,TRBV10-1,CASILYRHNTGELFF,TGCGCCAGCATCCTATATCGCCACAACACCGGGGAGCTGTTTTTT
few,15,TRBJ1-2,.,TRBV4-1,CASSQVARSDYGYTF,TGCGCCAGCAGCCAAGTTGCCCGGTCCGACTATGGCTACACCTTC
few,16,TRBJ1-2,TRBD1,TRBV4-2,CASSQDFGQGISGYTF,TGTGCCAGCAGCCAAGATTTTGGACAGGGAATCTCTGGCTACACCTTC
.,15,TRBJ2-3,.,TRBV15,CATSRAGYNTDTQYF,TGTGCCACCAGCAGAGCGGGGTATAACACAGATACGCAGTATTTT
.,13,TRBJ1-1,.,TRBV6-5,CASTPRVAGAAFF,TGTGCCAGCACCCCAAGGGTCGCAGGGGCAGCTTTCTTT
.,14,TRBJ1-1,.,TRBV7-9,CASSLNPMNTEAFF,TGTGCCAGCAGCTTAAATCCTATGAACACTGAAGCTTTCTTT
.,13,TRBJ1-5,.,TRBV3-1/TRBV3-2,CASSQEGGQPQHF,TGTGCCAGCAGCCAAGAGGGGGGTCAGCCCCAGCATTTT